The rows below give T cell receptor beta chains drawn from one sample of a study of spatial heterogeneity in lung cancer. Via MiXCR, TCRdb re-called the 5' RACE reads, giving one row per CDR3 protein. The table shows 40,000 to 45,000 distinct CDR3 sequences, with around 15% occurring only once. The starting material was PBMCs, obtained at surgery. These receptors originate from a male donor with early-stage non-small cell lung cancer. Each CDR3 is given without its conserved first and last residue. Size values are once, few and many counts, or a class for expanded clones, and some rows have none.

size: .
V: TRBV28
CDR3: ASSLGTGVSISYT

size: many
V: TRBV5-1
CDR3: ASSLNLGSSYEQY

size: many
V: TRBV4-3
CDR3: ASSHSTGDYEQY

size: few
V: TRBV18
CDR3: ASSPARGAYEQY

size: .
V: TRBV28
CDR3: ASSSWSTYEQY

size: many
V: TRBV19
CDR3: ASSIPSTRGRDTQY

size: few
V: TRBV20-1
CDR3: SALLRGTGELF

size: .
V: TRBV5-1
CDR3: ASSLMDRGKDTQY

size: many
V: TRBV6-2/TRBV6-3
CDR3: ASRIDGVVNTEAF

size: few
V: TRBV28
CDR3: ASSELAGSETQY

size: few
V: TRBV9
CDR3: ASSVGAYYT

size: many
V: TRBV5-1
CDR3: ASSLSGSTRNEKLF

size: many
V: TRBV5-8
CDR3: ASSLPYSSEQY

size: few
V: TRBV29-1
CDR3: SVGQPNTEAF

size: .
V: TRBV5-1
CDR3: ASSLEGRGADTQY

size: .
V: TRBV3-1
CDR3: ASSQWDGDTQY

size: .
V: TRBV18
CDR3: ASSPPVTYNEQF

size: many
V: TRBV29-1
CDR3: SISRDATNEKLF

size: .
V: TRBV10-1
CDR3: ASSESTNTGELF

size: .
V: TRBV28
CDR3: ASRELGKAQY

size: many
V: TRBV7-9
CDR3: ASSSTGAGDQPQH

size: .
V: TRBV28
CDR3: ASSTISSGNTIY

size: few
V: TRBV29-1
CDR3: SVRTSGGSTDTQY

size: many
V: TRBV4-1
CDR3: ASRSEGGSYNSPLH

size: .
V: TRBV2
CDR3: GQQGGTDTQY

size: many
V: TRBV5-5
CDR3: ASSLTGETDTQY

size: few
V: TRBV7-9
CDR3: ASSQRTDTQY

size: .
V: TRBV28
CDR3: ASSSPGAAKNIQY

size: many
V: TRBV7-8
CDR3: ASSPRLSEKLF

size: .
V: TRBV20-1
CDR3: SALDRRNEKLF

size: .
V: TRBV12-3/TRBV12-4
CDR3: ASSIMANGANVLT

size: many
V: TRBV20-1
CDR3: SASTGTAYNEQF

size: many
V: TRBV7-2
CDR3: ASSLVDTQY

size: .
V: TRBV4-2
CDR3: ASSQEGGRYHGYT

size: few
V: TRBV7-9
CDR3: ASSYTKTSGGKQY

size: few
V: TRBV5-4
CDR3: ASSRGRQGTYEQY

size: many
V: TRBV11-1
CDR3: ASSSWSSYEQY

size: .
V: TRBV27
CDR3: ASALREGRTGELF

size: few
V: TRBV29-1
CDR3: SVAWQGAQSEQY

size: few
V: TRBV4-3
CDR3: ASSQEISGEQY

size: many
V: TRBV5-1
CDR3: ASSLQTGEETQY

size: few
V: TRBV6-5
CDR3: ASSPDSSISYEQY

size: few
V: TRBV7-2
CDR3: ASSPVLTAFNYGYT

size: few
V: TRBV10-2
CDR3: ASSELGGGNQPQH

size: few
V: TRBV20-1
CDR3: SARAAFNYGYT

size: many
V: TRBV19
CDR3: ASSIRGSYNEQF

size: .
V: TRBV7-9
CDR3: ASSDSNTGELF

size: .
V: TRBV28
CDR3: TSSLTQQPQH

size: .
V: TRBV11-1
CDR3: ASSFSAISGANVLT

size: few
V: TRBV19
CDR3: ASSIGSGSSYEQY

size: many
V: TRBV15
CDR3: ATRAGGTDTQY